The next 10 T cell receptor beta chains were all read from a single sample in a study of tumor-infiltrating lymphocytes in primary liver carcinoma (dated by TCRdb to about 2017). Sequenced using an Illumina HiSeq 2500. TCRbeta-specific cDNA was reverse-transcribed from about 0.45 ug total RNA using a constant-region primer and ProtoScript II reverse transcriptase. TCRbeta libraries were built with three nested multiplex PCR rounds, a slightly modified ARM-PCR procedure. Each of the first two PCR rounds ran for roughly 9 cycles using multiplex TRBV1-TRBV30 forward primers together with a Cbeta reverse primer. TCRdb reworked the public reads: Q25 trimming with fastp, MiXCR clone assembly, productive beta chains retained. Every entry covers one CDR3 protein and lists the most common genes and DNA from its rows. In this sample the table shows 45,000 or so distinct CDR3 sequences, around 75% of which occur a single time. The top ten clones comprise 38% of the sample.

Total RNA and DNA were co-extracted from about 19-30 mg of bulk tissue with the AllPrep DNA/RNA mini kit, without cell sorting. Sequencing was done on a sample of tumor-adjacent normal liver tissue. These receptor sequences come from a woman under 40 with primary liver carcinoma and hepatitis B virus infection.

A remark on this clonotype: The junction does not match germline at one end; this may be a read error. This chain joins TRBV6-1 and TRBJ2-5; 9 nucleotides line up with TRBD2. Germline loops: CDR1 MNHNS, CDR2 SASEGT. The CDR3 totals 16 residues. The CDR3 here is CVSKLGLAFHQEAQYF. The CDR3 DNA follows: TGTGTCAGCAAGTTGGGACTAGCCTTTCACCAGGAGGCCCAGTACTTC.

In the case of this clonotype: Sequence at one end of the junction differs from germline and may be a read error. This chain links TRBV4-3 with TRBJ1-2; tentatively, D is TRBD1 (5 bases). Per germline, CDR1 LGHNA and CDR2 YSLEER. The CDR3 covers 15 residues. The CDR3 nucleotides are TGCGCCAACAGCTACCGGGACCAGCTTCACTGGGGCTACACCTTC. Encoded protein: CANSYRDQLHWGYTF.

Comments on this clonotype: Since no conserved phenylalanine or tryptophan closes the CDR3, a read error is the likely cause. V is TRBV9 and J is TRBJ2-4; the D gene is possibly TRBD2 (5 bases). The CDR3 is 12 residues long. V was shortened by 6 bases and J by 5 bases, with 9 bases between the two germline ends. Germline V gives CDR1 SGDLS, CDR2 YYNGEE. The CDR3 protein is CASNDGENIQYL. The CDR3 DNA is TGTGCCAGCAATGACGGGGAAAACATTCAGTACTTA.

The chain carries TRBV11-2 and TRBJ1-2; 7 positions agree with TRBD1. The CDR3 loop spans 15 amino acids. V dropped 3 bases and J dropped 4; count of bases not matched to a gene: 8. The germline V gene encodes CDR1 SGHAT and CDR2 FQNNGV. CDR3 in amino acids: CASSFREGGGYGYTF. The CDR3 DNA sequence: TGTGCCAGCAGCTTTAGGGAAGGGGGCGGCTATGGCTACACCTTC. The whole variable domain, remainder taken from reference TRBV11-2 and TRBJ1-2, is EAGVAQSPRYKIIEKRQSVAFWCNPISGHATLYWYQQILGQGPKLLIQFQNNGVVDDSQLPKDRFSAERLKGVDSTLKIQPAKLEDSAVYLCASSFREGGGYGYTFGSGTRLTVV.

This clonotype was detected once. One end of the junction is discordant with germline, which a read error may explain. The chain is built from TRBV11-2 and TRBJ2-1; TRBD2 aligns across 7 bases. Germline CDR1 is SGHAT and CDR2 is FQNNGV. This CDR3 is built from 17 residues. The CDR3 DNA reads TGTGCCAGCAACTTAGGGGTTAGCGGGTGTGTCTTCAATGAGCAATTCTTC. This translates into CASNLGVSGCVFNEQFF. Supplemented by reference TRBV11-2 and TRBJ2-1, the full variable domain reads EAGVAQSPRYKIIEKRQSVAFWCNPISGHATLYWYQQILGQGPKLLIQFQNNGVVDDSQLPKDRFSAERLKGVDSTLKIQPAKLEDSAVYLCASNLGVSGCVFNEQFFGPGTRLTVL.

Worth noting for this clonotype: This CDR3 fails to terminate in the conserved phenylalanine or tryptophan, so it likely reflects a read error. The chain recombines TRBV6-5 with TRBJ2-1; 10 bases fit TRBD2. The V gene's germline CDR1 is MNHEY and CDR2 SVGAGI. This CDR3 region has 17 residues. After removal of 5 bases from V and 6 bases from J, the junction contained 13 bases not matched to a gene. CDR3 sequence: CASSTLSGGLAANEQFL. The CDR3 coding sequence is TGTGCCAGCAGTACCCTCTCCGGCGGACTAGCGGCCAATGAGCAGTTCCTC.

As for this clonotype: This likely comes from a read error, as the CDR3 has no conserved phenylalanine or tryptophan at its end. V is TRBV6-1 and J is TRBJ1-1; D is ambiguous. The germline V gene encodes CDR1 MNHNS and CDR2 SASEGT. Trimming left V 8 bases short and J 3 bases short, with 16 bases between. This CDR3 comprises 14 residues. The CDR3 region is CASCKEAMYTEAFL. The CDR3 bases are TGTGCCAGCTGTAAAGAGGCGATGTACACTGAAGCTTTCTTA.

The chain couples TRBV6-6 to TRBJ2-6; tentative D call: TRBD1 (6 bases). CDR1 and CDR2 from the germline V gene are MNHNY and SVGAGI (reference sequence). This CDR3 is 20 amino acids long. Trimming removed 1 base from V and 11 bases from J, with 30 bases in between. The CDR3 protein is CASSYYLPRGGLSGAYVLTF. The CDR3 DNA follows: TGTGCCAGCAGTTACTACCTGCCCAGGGGTGGCCTTTCTGGTGCCTACGTCCTGACTTTC.

As concerns this clonotype: With a much larger clone just one base away, this may be a read error. This chain links TRBV28 with TRBJ1-1; 7 nucleotides line up with TRBD1. CDR1 is MDHEN, CDR2 SYDVKM, per germline. CDR3 length equals 15 residues. The CDR3 DNA follows: TGTGCCTGCAGTTTATTCTCCGGGACATCAGGGGGTACTTTCTTT. Translated: CACSLFSGTSGGTFF.

To note about this clonotype: This may be a read error, as it is one base from a much larger clone. The rearrangement joins TRBV6-4 to TRBJ2-1; 11 positions match TRBD2. The CDR3 sequence is 16 residues long. CDR1 MRHNA and CDR2 SNTAGT come from the germline V gene. Here the CDR3 DNA reads TGTGCCAGCAGTGACGGACTAGCGGGTTCCTACGATGAGCAGTTCTTC. This gives the protein CASSDGLAGSYDEQFF.